The clone carrying this T cell receptor (beta chain) was observed a handful of times. No antigen is known for it. The data originate from a study of beta chain features in type 1 diabetes. The wider study: Over all samples combined, some 110 million sorted cells were examined.

One heparinised blood draw averaging around 120 mL was given by each donor. Each of the CD4+ naive, central memory, regulatory and stem cell-like memory populations was sorted via CD45RO/CCR7/CD25/CD127/CD95/CD27. As every portion of the isolated RNA was reverse transcribed, the sequencing read expressed TCRB transcripts. Data came from immunoSEQ multiplex PCR; TCRdb stores just in-frame clones and leaves some out. The profile covers roughly 730,000 clones, with 13% appearing a single time and approximately 0.02% taken by the ten largest. Study-wide results and caveats: Patients with Type 1 diabetes showed moderately but significantly shorter TCRB CDR3s in all four CD4+ subsets. Naive, central memory and Treg TCRB repertoires seemed to resemble each other more closely in patients than they did in healthy donors.

The CDR3 is made up of 14 amino acids. V lost 6 bases to trimming and J lost 7 bases; unmatched junction nucleotides: 10. The germline gives CDR1 SGHRS, CDR2 YFSETQ. The specimen sequenced was naive CD4+ T cells from blood. This sequence originates from a man aged 18 to 29 with type 1 diabetes. This chain joins TRBV5-1 and TRBJ2-3, with 8 bases matching TRBD2. The CDR3 nucleotides are TGCGCCAGCAACCCAGCGGGGGATTGGAATACGCAGTATTTT. Translating it yields CASNPAGDWNTQYF.